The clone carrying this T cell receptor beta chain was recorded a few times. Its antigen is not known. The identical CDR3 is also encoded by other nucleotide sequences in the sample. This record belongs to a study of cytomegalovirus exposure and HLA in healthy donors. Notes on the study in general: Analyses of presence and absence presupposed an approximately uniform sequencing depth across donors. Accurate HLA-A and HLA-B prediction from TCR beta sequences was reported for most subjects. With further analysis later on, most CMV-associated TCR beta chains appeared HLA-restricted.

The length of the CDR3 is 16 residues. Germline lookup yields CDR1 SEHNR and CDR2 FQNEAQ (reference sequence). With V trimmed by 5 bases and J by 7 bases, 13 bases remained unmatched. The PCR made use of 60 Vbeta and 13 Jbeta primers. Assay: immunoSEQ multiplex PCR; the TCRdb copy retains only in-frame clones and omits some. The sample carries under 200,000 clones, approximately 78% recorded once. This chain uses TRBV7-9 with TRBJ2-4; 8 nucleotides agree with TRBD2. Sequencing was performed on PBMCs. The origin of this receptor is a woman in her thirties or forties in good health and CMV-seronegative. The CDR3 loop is CASSPPGGGRVNIQYF. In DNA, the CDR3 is TGTGCCAGCAGCCCCCCCGGGGGGGGACGGGTGAACATTCAGTACTTC.